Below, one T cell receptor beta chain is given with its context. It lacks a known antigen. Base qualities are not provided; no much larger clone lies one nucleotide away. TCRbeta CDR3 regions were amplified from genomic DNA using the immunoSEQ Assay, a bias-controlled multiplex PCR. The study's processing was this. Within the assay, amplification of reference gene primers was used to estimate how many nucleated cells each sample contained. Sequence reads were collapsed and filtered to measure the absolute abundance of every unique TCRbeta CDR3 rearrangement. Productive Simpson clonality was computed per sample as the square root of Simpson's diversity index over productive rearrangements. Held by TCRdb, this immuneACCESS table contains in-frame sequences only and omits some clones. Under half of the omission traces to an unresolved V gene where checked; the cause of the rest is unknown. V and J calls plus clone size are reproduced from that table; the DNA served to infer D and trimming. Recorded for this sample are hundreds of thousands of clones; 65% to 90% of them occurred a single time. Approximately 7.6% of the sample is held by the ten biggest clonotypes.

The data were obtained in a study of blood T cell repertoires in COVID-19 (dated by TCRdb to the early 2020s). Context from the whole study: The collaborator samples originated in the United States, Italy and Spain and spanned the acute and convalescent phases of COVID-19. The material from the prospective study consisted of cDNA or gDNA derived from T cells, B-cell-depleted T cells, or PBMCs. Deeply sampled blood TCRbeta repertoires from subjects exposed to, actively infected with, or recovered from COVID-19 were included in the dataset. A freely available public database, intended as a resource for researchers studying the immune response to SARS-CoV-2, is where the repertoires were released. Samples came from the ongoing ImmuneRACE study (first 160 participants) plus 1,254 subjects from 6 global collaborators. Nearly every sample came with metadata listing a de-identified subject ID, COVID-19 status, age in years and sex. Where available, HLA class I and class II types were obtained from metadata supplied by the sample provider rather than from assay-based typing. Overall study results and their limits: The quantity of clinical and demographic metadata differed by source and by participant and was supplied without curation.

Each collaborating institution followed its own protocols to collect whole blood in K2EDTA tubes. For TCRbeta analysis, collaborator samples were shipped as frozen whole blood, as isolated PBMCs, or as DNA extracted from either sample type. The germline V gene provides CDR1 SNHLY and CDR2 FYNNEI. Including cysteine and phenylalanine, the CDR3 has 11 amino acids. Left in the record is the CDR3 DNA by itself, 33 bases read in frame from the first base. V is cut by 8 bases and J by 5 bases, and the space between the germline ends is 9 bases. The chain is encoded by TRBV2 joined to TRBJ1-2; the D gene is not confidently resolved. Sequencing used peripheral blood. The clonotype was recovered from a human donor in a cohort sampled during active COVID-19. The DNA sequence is TGTGCCAGCCAAGCCTCGTATGGCTACACCTTC. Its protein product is CASQASYGYTF.